This T cell receptor beta chain was captured by sequencing in a study of neoadjuvant nivolumab and ipilimumab in lung cancer. Sequenced by immunoSEQ multiplex PCR; TCRdb stores in-frame clones only, minus some. The sample consists of approximately 31,000 clones, around 90% of them appearing once. Trimming left V 1 base short and J 3 bases short, with 7 bases between. Germline-derived CDR1 and CDR2 are PRHDT and FYEKMQ (reference sequence). The CDR3 sequence is 13 residues long. This receptor was identified in an adult with non-small cell lung cancer. This specimen was peripheral blood, taken after neoadjuvant nivolumab, alone or with ipilimumab, at or shortly before surgery. The chain couples TRBV13 to TRBJ2-7; D unclear. This CDR3 is CASSLAVNYEQYF. The CDR3 nucleotides read TGTGCCAGCAGCTTAGCGGTAAACTACGAGCAGTACTTC.